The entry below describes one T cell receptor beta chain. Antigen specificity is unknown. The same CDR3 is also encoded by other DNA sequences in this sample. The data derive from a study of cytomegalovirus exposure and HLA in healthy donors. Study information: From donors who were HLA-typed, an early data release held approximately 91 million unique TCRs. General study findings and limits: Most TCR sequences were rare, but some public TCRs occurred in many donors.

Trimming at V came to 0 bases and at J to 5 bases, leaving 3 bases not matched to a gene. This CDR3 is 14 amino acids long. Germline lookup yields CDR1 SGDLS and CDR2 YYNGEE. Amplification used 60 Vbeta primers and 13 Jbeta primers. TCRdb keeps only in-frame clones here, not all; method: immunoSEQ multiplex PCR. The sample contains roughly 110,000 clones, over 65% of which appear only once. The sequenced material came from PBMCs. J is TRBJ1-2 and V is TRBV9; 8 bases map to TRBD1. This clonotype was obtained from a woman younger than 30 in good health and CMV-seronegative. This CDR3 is CASSVAGQGYGYTF. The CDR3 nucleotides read TGTGCCAGCAGCGTAGCAGGACAGGGATATGGCTACACCTTC. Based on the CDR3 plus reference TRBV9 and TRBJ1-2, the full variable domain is DSGVTQTPKHLITATGQRVTLRCSPRSGDLSVYWYQQSLDQGLQFLIQYYNGEERAKGNILERFSAQQFPDLHSELNLSSLELGDSALYFCASSVAGQGYGYTFGSGTRLTVV.